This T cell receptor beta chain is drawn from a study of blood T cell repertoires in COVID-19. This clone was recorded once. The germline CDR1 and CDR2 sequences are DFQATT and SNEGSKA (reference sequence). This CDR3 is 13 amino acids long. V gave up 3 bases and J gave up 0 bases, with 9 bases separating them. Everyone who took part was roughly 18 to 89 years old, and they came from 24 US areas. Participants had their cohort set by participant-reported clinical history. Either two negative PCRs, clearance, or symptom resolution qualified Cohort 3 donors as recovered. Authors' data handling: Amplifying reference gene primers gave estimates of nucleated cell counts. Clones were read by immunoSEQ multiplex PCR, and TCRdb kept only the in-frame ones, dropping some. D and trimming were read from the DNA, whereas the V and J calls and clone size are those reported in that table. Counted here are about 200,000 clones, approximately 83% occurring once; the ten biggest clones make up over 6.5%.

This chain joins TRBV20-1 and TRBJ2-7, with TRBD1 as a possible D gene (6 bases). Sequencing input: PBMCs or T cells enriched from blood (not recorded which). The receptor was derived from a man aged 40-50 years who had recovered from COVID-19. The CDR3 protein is CSASNRASYEQYF. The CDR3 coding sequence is TGCAGTGCTAGTAACAGGGCCTCCTACGAGCAGTACTTC.